The T cell receptor beta chain under discussion was sequenced for a study of immune cell composition in non-small cell lung cancer. Study-wide context: Tumours were mainly lung adenocarcinoma or squamous cell carcinoma.

In regard to this clone: Its antigen is as yet unknown.

Normal lung sampling was at least 3 cm from the tumour, as distant as possible. Per the germline V gene, CDR1 is SGHRS and CDR2 is YFSETQ. The CDR3 runs to 16 residues. Losses at the gene ends were 5 bases for V and 6 bases for J; bases not matched to a gene: 14. Points from the study as a whole: Smoking pack-years did not significantly correlate with tumour TCR-beta clonality. Dominant in vivo tumour-associated clones were not shown to share tumour-reactive sequences.

The table came from immunoSEQ multiplex PCR; TCRdb's copy has only in-frame clones and leaves some out. Among 5,000 to 6,500 clones listed, 70% to 90% were seen once. The source of this sequence is a human donor with non-small cell lung cancer. The chain employs TRBV5-1 and TRBJ1-1; 9 positions agree with TRBD1. Sequenced input: non-adjacent lung tissue. CDR3 in DNA: TGCGCCAGCAGTTTCGGACAGGGGAATGCCAGCCCTGAAGCTTTCTTT. Translating gives CASSFGQGNASPEAFF.